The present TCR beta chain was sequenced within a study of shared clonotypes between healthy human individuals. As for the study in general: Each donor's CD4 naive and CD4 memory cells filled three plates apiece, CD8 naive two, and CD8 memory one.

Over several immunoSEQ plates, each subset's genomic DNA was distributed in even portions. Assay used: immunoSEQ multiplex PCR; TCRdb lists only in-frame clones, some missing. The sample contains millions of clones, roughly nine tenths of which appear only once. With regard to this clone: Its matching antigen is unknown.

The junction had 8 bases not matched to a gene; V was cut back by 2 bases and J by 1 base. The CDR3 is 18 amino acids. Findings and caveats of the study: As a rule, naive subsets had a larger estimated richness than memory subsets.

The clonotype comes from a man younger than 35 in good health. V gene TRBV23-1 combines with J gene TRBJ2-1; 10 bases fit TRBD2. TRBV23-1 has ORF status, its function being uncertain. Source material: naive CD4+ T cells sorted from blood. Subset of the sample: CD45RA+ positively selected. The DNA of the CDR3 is TGCGCCAGCAGTCAAAAGGTTAGCGGGGGGAGGTCCTACAATGAGCAGTTCTTC. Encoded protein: CASSQKVSGGRSYNEQFF.